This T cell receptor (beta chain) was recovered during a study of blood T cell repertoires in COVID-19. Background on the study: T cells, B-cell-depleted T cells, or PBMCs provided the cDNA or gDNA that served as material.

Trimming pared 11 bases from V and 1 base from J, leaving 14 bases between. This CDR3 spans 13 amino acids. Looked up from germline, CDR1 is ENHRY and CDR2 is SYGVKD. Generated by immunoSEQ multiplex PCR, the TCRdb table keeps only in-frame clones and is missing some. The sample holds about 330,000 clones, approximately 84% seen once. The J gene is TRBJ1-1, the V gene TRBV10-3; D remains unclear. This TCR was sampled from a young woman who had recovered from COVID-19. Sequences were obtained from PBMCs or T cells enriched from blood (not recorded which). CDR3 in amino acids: CAGLGETNTEAFF. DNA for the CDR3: TGTGCCGGCCTCGGGGAAACGAACACTGAAGCTTTCTTT.